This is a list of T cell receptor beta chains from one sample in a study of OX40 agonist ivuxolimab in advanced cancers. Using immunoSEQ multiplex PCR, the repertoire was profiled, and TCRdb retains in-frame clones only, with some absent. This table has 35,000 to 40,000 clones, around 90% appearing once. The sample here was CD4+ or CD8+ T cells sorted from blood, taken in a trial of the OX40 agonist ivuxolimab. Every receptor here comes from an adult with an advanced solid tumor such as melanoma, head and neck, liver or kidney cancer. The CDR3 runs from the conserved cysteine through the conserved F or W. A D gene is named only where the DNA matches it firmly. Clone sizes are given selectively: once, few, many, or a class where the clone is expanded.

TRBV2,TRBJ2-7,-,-,CASSDGTYEQYF,TGTGCCAGCAGTGACGGGACCTACGAGCAGTACTTC
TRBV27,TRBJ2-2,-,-,CASSLRGTGELFF,TGTGCCAGCAGTTTAAGGGGCACCGGGGAGCTGTTTTTT
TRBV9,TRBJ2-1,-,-,CASSTVGGPTSSYNEQFF,TGTGCCAGCAGCACAGTTGGCGGACCAACTAGCTCCTACAATGAGCAGTTCTTC
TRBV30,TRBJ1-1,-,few,CAWRGRNTEAFF,TGTGCCTGGAGGGGGCGTAACACTGAAGCTTTCTTT
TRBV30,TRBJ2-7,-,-,CAWRTGPGTYEQYF,TGTGCCTGGAGGACAGGTCCAGGGACCTACGAGCAGTACTTC
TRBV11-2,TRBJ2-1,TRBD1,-,CASSAGTGVDEQFF,TGTGCCAGCAGCGCCGGGACAGGGGTGGATGAGCAGTTCTTC
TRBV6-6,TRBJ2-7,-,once,CASSSDRKSPYEQYF,TGTGCCAGCAGTTCCGACAGGAAATCACCCTACGAGCAGTACTTC
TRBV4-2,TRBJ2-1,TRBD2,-,CASSQELAGANEQFF,TGTGCCAGCAGCCAAGAATTAGCGGGAGCAAATGAGCAGTTCTTC
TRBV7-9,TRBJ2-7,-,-,CASSSEGPYEQYF,TGTGCCAGCAGCTCAGAGGGACCCTACGAGCAGTACTTC
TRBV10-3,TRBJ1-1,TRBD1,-,CAISDPTGGRANTEAFF,TGTGCCATCAGTGACCCGACAGGGGGCCGGGCGAACACTGAAGCTTTCTTT
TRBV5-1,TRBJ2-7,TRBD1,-,CASSLGGQGLEQYF,TGCGCCAGCAGCCTGGGGGGACAGGGCCTCGAGCAGTACTTC
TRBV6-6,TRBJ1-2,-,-,CASSEGDGYTF,TGTGCCAGCAGCGAGGGGGATGGCTACACCTTC
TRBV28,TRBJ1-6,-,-,CASSLSGSNSPLHF,TGTGCCAGCAGTTTATCCGGGTCTAATTCACCCCTCCACTTT
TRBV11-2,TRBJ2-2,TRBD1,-,CASSDRGRTNTGELFF,TGTGCCAGCAGCGACAGGGGCAGGACGAACACCGGGGAGCTGTTTTTT
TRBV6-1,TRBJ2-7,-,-,CASSGLVAYEQYF,TGTGCCAGCAGTGGACTAGTGGCCTACGAGCAGTACTTC
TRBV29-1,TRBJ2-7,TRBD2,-,CSVVLAGAYEQYF,TGCAGCGTTGTGTTAGCGGGAGCCTACGAGCAGTACTTC
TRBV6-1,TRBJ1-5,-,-,CASSSLTNSNQPQHF,TGTGCCAGCAGTTCCTTAACGAATAGCAATCAGCCCCAGCATTTT
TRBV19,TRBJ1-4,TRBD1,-,CASAGQGNEKLFF,TGTGCCAGCGCCGGACAGGGTAATGAAAAACTGTTTTTT
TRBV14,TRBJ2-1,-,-,CASSQTRRAPYNEQFF,TGTGCCAGCAGCCAAACCCGACGCGCCCCCTACAATGAGCAGTTCTTC
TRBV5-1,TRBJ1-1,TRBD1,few,CASRQGGAEAFF,TGCGCCAGCAGGCAGGGGGGTGCTGAAGCTTTCTTT
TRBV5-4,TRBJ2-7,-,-,CASSFPSSYEQYF,TGTGCCAGCAGCTTCCCCAGTTCCTACGAGCAGTACTTC
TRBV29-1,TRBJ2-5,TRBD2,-,CSVVGTAGDSRETQYF,TGCAGCGTTGTGGGTACAGCGGGAGATTCTAGGGAGACCCAGTACTTC
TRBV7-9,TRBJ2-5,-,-,CASSLAGQLQETQYF,TGTGCCAGCAGCTTAGCGGGGCAGTTGCAAGAGACCCAGTACTTC
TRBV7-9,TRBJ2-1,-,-,CASSSGNNEQFF,TGTGCCAGCAGCTCCGGGAACAATGAGCAGTTCTTC
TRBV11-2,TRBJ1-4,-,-,CASSPPRGHYEKLFF,TGTGCCAGCAGCCCGCCCCGGGGGCATTATGAAAAACTGTTTTTT
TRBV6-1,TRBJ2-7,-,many,CASSHGTLYEQYF,TGTGCCAGCAGTCACGGGACTCTCTACGAGCAGTACTTC
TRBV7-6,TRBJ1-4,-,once,CASSARQATNEKLFF,TGTGCCAGCAGCGCACGACAGGCAACTAATGAAAAACTGTTTTTT
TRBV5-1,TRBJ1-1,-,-,CASSLQEEAFF,TGTGCCAGCAGCTTGCAGGAAGAAGCTTTCTTT
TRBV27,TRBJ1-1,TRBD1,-,CASTKTGEVTEAFF,TGTGCCAGCACCAAGACAGGGGAGGTCACTGAAGCTTTCTTT
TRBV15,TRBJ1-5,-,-,CATSNSNQPQHF,TGTGCCACCTCTAATAGCAATCAGCCCCAGCATTTT
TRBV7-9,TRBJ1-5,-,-,CASSSPTEGPDQPQHF,TGTGCCAGCAGCTCTCCCACAGAAGGCCCTGATCAGCCCCAGCATTTT
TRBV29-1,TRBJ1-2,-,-,CSVEMSGYLGYTF,TGCAGCGTTGAAATGTCGGGGTACTTGGGCTACACCTTC
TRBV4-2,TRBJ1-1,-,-,CASSQDSAGMETEAFF,TGTGCCAGCAGCCAAGACTCCGCAGGGATGGAGACTGAAGCTTTCTTT
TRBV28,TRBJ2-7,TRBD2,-,CASSLVLAEYEQYF,TGTGCCAGCAGTTTAGTACTAGCGGAATACGAGCAGTACTTC
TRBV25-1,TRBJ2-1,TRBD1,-,CASSARGNEQFF,TGTGCCAGCAGTGCCAGGGGGAATGAGCAGTTCTTC